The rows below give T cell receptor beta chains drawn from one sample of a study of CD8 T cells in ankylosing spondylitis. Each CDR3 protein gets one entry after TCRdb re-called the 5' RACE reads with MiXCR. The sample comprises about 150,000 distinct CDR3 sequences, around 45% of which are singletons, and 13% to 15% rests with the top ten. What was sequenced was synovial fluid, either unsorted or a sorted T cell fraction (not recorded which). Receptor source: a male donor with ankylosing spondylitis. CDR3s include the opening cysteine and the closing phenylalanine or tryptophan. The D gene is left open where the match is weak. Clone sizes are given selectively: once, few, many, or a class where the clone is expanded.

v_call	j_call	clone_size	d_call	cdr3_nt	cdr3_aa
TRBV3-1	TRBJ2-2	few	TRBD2	TGTGCCAGCAGCCAAGATCTGCTTCCCGGGAGGGCTAACACCGGGGAGCTGTTTTTT	CASSQDLLPGRANTGELFF
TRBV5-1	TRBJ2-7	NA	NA	TGCGCCAGCAGCTACGACAGGTCAATCTCCTACGAGCAGTACTTC	CASSYDRSISYEQYF
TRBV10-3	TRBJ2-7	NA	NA	TGTGCCATCAGTGAGGTCAGCTCCTACGAGCAGTACTTC	CAISEVSSYEQYF
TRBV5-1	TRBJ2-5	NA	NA	TGCGCCAGCAGCCCCCATTGGGTGTGGGGATGGGAGACCCAGTACTTC	CASSPHWVWGWETQYF
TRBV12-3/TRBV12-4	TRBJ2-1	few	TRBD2	TGTGCCAGCAGCCCCGGACTAGCGGGAGCCTCGGCCGTCAATGAGCAGTTCTTC	CASSPGLAGASAVNEQFF
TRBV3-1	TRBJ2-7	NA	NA	TGTGCCAGCAGCCCCACGGACCGACCCTACGAGCAGTACTTC	CASSPTDRPYEQYF
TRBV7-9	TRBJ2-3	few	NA	TGTGCCAGCAGCCCACAGGGAATTAGCACAGATACGCAGTATTTT	CASSPQGISTDTQYF
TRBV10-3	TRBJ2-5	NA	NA	TGTGCCATCAGTGGGGAGGGCAGGGGATACCAAGAGACCCAGTACTTC	CAISGEGRGYQETQYF
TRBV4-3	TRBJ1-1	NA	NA	TGCGCCAGCAGCCAGGGGGGCATGAACACTGAAGCTTTCTTT	CASSQGGMNTEAFF
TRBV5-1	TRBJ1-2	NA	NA	TGCGCCAGCAGCTTAATAGTCCGGCCGGGACACTATGGCTACACCTTC	CASSLIVRPGHYGYTF
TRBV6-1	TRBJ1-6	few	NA	TGTGCCAGCACTCCCTCCTCAGGGGACTCGCATTCACCCCTCCACTTT	CASTPSSGDSHSPLHF
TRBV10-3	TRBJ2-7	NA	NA	TGTGCCATCAGTGAGCCAACCTACGAGCAGTACTTC	CAISEPTYEQYF
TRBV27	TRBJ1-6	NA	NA	TGTGCCAGCGCCCGTCGGCAGGGTAGCTCCTATAATTCACCCCTCCACTTT	CASARRQGSSYNSPLHF
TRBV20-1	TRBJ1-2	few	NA	TGCAGTGCTCCCCCCGGGGCCTATGGCTACACCTTC	CSAPPGAYGYTF
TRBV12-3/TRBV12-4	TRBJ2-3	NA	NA	TGTGCCAGCAGTTTTTGGGTGACTAGCACAGATACGCAGTATTTT	CASSFWVTSTDTQYF
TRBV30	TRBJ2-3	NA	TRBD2	TGTGCCTGCCATCCTAGCGGGAGGGCAGATACGCAGTATTTT	CACHPSGRADTQYF
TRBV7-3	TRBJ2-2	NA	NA	TGTGCCAGCAGCCCGGACAGCTCTTCATACACCGGGGAGCTGTTTTTT	CASSPDSSSYTGELFF